This T cell receptor beta chain was captured by sequencing in a study of cytomegalovirus exposure and HLA in healthy donors. Of note for this clone: Its antigen is currently unknown.

Germline-derived CDR1 and CDR2 are MNHEY and SMNVEV (reference sequence). This CDR3 spans 13 amino acids. V lost 6 bases and J 3 bases, leaving 11 bases between the germline ends. PCR amplification relied on 60 Vbeta primers (plus 13 Jbeta primers). The method was immunoSEQ multiplex PCR; TCRdb's version includes in-frame clones alone and lacks a portion of them. The data show around 180,000 clones, 80% seen once. Study results and caveats: According to a later analysis, most TCR beta chains associated with CMV appeared HLA-restricted.

This clonotype was obtained from a man aged 40-55 years in good health and CMV-seronegative. The sample consisted of PBMCs. This rearrangement joins TRBV27 to TRBJ1-1, with D unclear. This chain's CDR3 is CASSLGPDTEAFF. CDR3 coding DNA: TGTGCCAGCAGCCTCGGTCCGGACACTGAAGCTTTCTTT.